This T cell receptor beta chain was recovered during a study of shared clonotypes between healthy human individuals. Overall study findings and caveats: Sampling was confined to blood; repertoires within tissues likely differ. Some clonotypes were shared by all four sorted-subset donors, while others were not shared. The non-shared ones had lower generation probabilities than the shared ones.

Comments on this clone: Its specificity is unknown.

It was into CD45RA+ naive and CD45RA-negative memory subsets that the CD4+ cells were split. Germline CDR1 reads SEHNR; CDR2 reads FQNEAQ (reference sequence). After removal of 4 bases from V and 5 bases from J, the junction contained 6 bases not matched to a gene. The CDR3 contains 14 residues. Per the study methods: In the immunoSEQ data, sequences were junction-only and lacked quality scores, so filtering differed. Measured with immunoSEQ multiplex PCR; TCRdb has only the in-frame clones, and not every one. That table furnishes V, J and clone size, whereas the DNA furnished D and trimming. The sample lists 2 million to 2.5 million clones; 95% were seen once.

The rearrangement links TRBV7-9 to TRBJ1-1, with 8 bases that match TRBD1. This sequence originates from a man aged 18 to 29 in good health. The sequenced sample was naive CD4+ T cells sorted from blood. Subset meaning: CD45RA+ positively selected. The CDR3 spells CASSWGQEGTEAFF. Written as DNA, the CDR3 is TGTGCCAGCAGCTGGGGACAGGAGGGAACTGAAGCTTTCTTT.